A single sample gave rise to the 24 T cell receptor beta chains below, sequenced in a study of cytomegalovirus exposure and HLA in healthy donors (dated by TCRdb to 2016 to 2017). Library preparation was by the immunoSEQ multiplex PCR assay. For the multiplex PCR, a mixture combining 60 forward primers for TCR Vbeta segments and 13 reverse primers for TCR Jbeta segments was used. TCRdb obtained this table from immuneACCESS and retained in-frame rearrangements with V and J assigned. These tables miss some clones; where compared with another copy, unresolved V genes account for less than half of the shortfall, and the remainder is unexplained. This sample's clone table shows 100,000 to 150,000 clones. Of the sample, roughly 1.4% is held by the ten largest clones. The sample taken for sequencing was PBMCs. These TCRs come from a woman aged 40 to 50 in good health and CMV-seronegative.

J is TRBJ1-1 and V is TRBV7-3, with D possibly matching TRBD1 (6 bases). Trimming pared 0 bases from V and 4 bases from J, leaving 9 bases between. CDR3 length: 14 amino acids. The germline gives CDR1 SGHTA, CDR2 FQGTGA. DNA for the CDR3: TGTGCCAGCAGCTTAACGAGGGGGGGCACTGAAGCTTTCTTT. This gives the protein CASSLTRGGTEAFF.

This chain joins TRBV10-3 and TRBJ2-3, with D possibly being TRBD2 (6 bases). Trimming removed 8 bases from V and 0 bases from J, with 9 bases in between. CDR3 size: 13 residues. CDR1 and CDR2 from the germline V gene are ENHRY and SYGVKD. The CDR3 DNA reads as TGTGCCATCCTTGCGGGGAGCACAGATACGCAGTATTTT. Translation gives CAILAGSTDTQYF.

The genes are TRBV28 and TRBJ2-1; TRBD2 might be the D (6 bases). The CDR3 covers 16 residues. The germline CDR1 and CDR2 sequences are MDHEN and SYDVKM. V lost 2 bases and J lost 8, with 19 bases in between. The DNA of the CDR3 is TGTGCCAGCAGTTTAATGCGGGGCTTCACGGCCCATGAGCAGTTCTTC. Residues: CASSLMRGFTAHEQFF. Complete variable domain (other parts from reference TRBV28 and TRBJ2-1): DVKVTQSSRYLVKRTGEKVFLECVQDMDHENMFWYRQDPGLGLRLIYFSYDVKMKEKGDIPEGYSVSREKKERFSLILESASTNQTSMYLCASSLMRGFTAHEQFFGPGTRLTVL.

J is TRBJ1-2 and V is TRBV28; D remains unclear. V shed 2 bases and J shed 2 bases, with 12 bases lying between them. Germline assignment: CDR1 MDHEN and CDR2 SYDVKM. This CDR3 region has 15 residues. Here the CDR3 DNA reads TGTGCCAGCAGTTTAGGGCACGGGAGGAACTATGGCTACACCTTC. Translated, it gives CASSLGHGRNYGYTF.

This sequence joins TRBV28 and TRBJ1-2, with D perhaps TRBD1 (6 bases). CDR1 and CDR2 (germline): MDHEN, SYDVKM. This CDR3 is built from 14 residues. Trimming shortened V by 6 bases and J by 8 bases, and 19 bases separated the two germline ends. Written as DNA, the CDR3 is TGTGCCAGCAGGGTACGGGACACTGGCCTCGGCTACACCTTC. Translation: CASRVRDTGLGYTF.

The chain has TRBV11-3 and TRBJ2-5; D might be TRBD2 (6 bases). The CDR3 is 13 residues long. Germline loops: CDR1 SGHNT, CDR2 YENEEA. V was trimmed by 4 bases and J by 7 bases, leaving 13 bases between them. The CDR3 reads CASSSGLGGTQYF. The DNA for the CDR3 is TGTGCCAGCAGCTCAGGACTCGGGGGGACCCAGTACTTC.

The V and J genes are TRBV7-3 and TRBJ2-1; 8 bases agree with TRBD2. V shed 4 bases and J 4 bases; nucleotides not matched to a gene: 12. CDR1 is SGHTA, CDR2 FQGTGA, per germline. The CDR3 sequence is 17 residues long. This CDR3 reads CASSYSPRGGLYNEQFF. The CDR3 DNA follows: TGTGCCAGCAGCTACTCCCCCCGCGGGGGGCTATACAATGAGCAGTTCTTC. The variable domain in full, completed from reference TRBV7-3 and TRBJ2-1, reads GAGVSQTPSNKVTEKGKYVELRCDPISGHTALYWYRQSLGQGPEFLIYFQGTGAADDSGLPNDRFFAVRPEGSVSTLKIQRTERGDSAVYLCASSYSPRGGLYNEQFFGPGTRLTVL.

The V call is TRBV7-9, the J call TRBJ2-5; D possibly corresponds to TRBD1 (6 bases). Germline CDR1 reads SEHNR; CDR2 reads FQNEAQ (reference sequence). V lost 1 base, J lost 3 bases, and 9 bases lay in between. The CDR3 contains 14 residues. This CDR3 is CASSLGTVEETQYF. The CDR3, as DNA: TGTGCCAGCAGCTTAGGGACAGTCGAAGAGACCCAGTACTTC. Drawing the rest from reference TRBV7-9 and TRBJ2-5, the complete variable domain is DTGVSQNPRHKITKRGQNVTFRCDPISEHNRLYWYRQTLGQGPEFLTYFQNEAQLEKSRLLSDRFSAERPKGSFSTLEIQRTEQGDSAMYLCASSLGTVEETQYFGPGTRLLVL.

The gene calls are TRBV5-6 and TRBJ2-7, with TRBD1 matching over 7 bases. The CDR3 totals 14 residues. Trimming took 4 bases from V and 1 from J; bases not matched to a gene: 5. The germline CDR1 and CDR2 sequences are SGHDT and YYEEEE. The CDR3 is CASSGRDSSYEQYF. The CDR3 DNA reads as TGTGCCAGCAGCGGACGGGACAGTTCCTACGAGCAGTACTTC.

The V call is TRBV5-1, the J call TRBJ2-6; 7 nucleotides line up with TRBD2. The trim removed 7 bases at V and 2 bases at J, leaving 6 bases unmatched. The length of the CDR3 is 15 residues. Germline V lookup: CDR1 SGHRS, CDR2 YFSETQ. The CDR3 coding sequence is TGCGCCAGCTCCGGCGGGGGTCCTGGGGCCAACGTCCTGACTTTC. As protein: CASSGGGPGANVLTF. Full variable domain (rest looked up from reference TRBV5-1 and TRBJ2-6): KAGVTQTPRYLIKTRGQQVTLSCSPISGHRSVSWYQQTPGQGLQFLFEYFSETQRNKGNFPGRFSGRQFSNSRSEMNVSTLELGDSALYLCASSGGGPGANVLTFGAGSRLTVL.

The chain joins TRBV11-2 to TRBJ1-1; weak D call: TRBD1 (5 bases). From germline, CDR1 is SGHAT and CDR2 FQNNGV. The CDR3 is made up of 15 amino acids. The V gene lost 5 bases and the J gene lost 2 bases, with 15 bases spanning the gap. CDR3 amino acids: CASSLRVDSNTEAFF. Written as DNA, the CDR3 is TGTGCCAGCAGCCTCAGGGTCGACTCTAACACTGAAGCTTTCTTT. The whole variable domain, filled in from reference TRBV11-2 and TRBJ1-1, reads EAGVAQSPRYKIIEKRQSVAFWCNPISGHATLYWYQQILGQGPKLLIQFQNNGVVDDSQLPKDRFSAERLKGVDSTLKIQPAKLEDSAVYLCASSLRVDSNTEAFFGQGTRLTVV.

The chain combines TRBV4-1 with TRBJ2-7; D gene ambiguous. The germline V gene has CDR1 MGHRA and CDR2 YSYEKL. The CDR3 consists of 13 residues. V lost 1 base to trimming and J lost 2 bases, with 6 bases between them. The CDR3 DNA is TGCGCCAGCAGCCAAGTCAGGCCCTACGAGCAGTACGTC. Residues: CASSQVRPYEQYV.

V gene TRBV19 combines with J gene TRBJ2-4; TRBD1 aligns across 8 bases. The V segment lost 2 bases and the J segment 4 bases; nucleotides outside the gene matches: 7. The CDR3 spans 16 residues. Germline V lookup: CDR1 LNHDA, CDR2 SQIVND (reference sequence). The CDR3 nucleotides read TGTGCCAGTAGTATAACTCGGACAGGGCAAAAAAACATTCAGTACTTC. It yields the protein CASSITRTGQKNIQYF.

This chain uses TRBV7-2 with TRBJ1-1; TRBD1 agrees at 8 bases. V lost 4 bases and J lost 10; bases outside the gene matches: 14. This CDR3 region has 15 residues. CDR1 is SGHTA, CDR2 FQGNSA, per germline. The CDR3 reads CASSSRIEWTGRAFF. The CDR3 bases are TGTGCCAGCAGCTCAAGAATCGAATGGACAGGGAGAGCTTTCTTT.

The chain joins TRBV6-5 to TRBJ1-4; weak D call: TRBD1 (6 bases). Deletions cut 2 bases from V and 5 bases from J, with 15 bases between. In germline, CDR1 is MNHEY, CDR2 SVGAGI. The CDR3 loop spans 16 amino acids. CDR3 loop: CASSYNRESTNEKLFF. In nucleotides, the CDR3 is TGTGCCAGCAGTTACAACAGGGAGAGTACAAATGAAAAACTGTTTTTT.

CDR3: CASCGIYSNQPQHF. The DNA of the CDR3 is TGTGCCAGCTGCGGGATCTATAGCAATCAGCCCCAGCATTTT. The chain is built from TRBV28 and TRBJ1-5; D ambiguous. Trimming removed 8 bases from V and 0 bases from J, with 11 bases in between. This CDR3 has 14 amino acids. Germline loops: CDR1 MDHEN, CDR2 SYDVKM.

The CDR3 reads CASSRGVGSYEQYF. DNA for the CDR3: TGTGCCAGCAGTCGGGGGGTGGGCTCCTACGAGCAGTACTTC. The chain employs TRBV25-1 and TRBJ2-7; TRBD2 matches at 7 bases. The ends lost 5 bases at V and 0 bases at J; junction bases unmatched: 4. The length of the CDR3 is 14 residues. The V gene's germline CDR1 is MGHDK and CDR2 SYGVNS.

The chain carries TRBV11-3 and TRBJ2-4; D is unresolved. Germline V gene data show CDR1 as SGHNT and CDR2 as YENEEA. CDR3 length: 13 residues. V lost 0 bases, J lost 7 bases, and 7 bases lay in between. The CDR3 DNA reads TGTGCCAGCAGCTTAGATGCTCGGAACATTCAGTACTTC. Translating gives CASSLDARNIQYF.

J is TRBJ2-2 and V is TRBV9; D is unresolved. Trimming removed 4 bases from V and 3 bases from J, with 4 bases in between. CDR3 length: 12 amino acids. Germline lookup yields CDR1 SGDLS and CDR2 YYNGEE. CDR3 nucleotides: TGTGCCAGCAGCTATCACACCGGGGAGCTGTTTTTT. This codes for CASSYHTGELFF.

The gene calls are TRBV5-1 and TRBJ2-1; D possibly corresponds to TRBD1 (6 bases). V gave up 4 bases and J gave up 0 bases, with 11 bases separating them. In germline, CDR1 is SGHRS, CDR2 YFSETQ. This CDR3 has 15 amino acids. CDR3 nucleotide sequence: TGCGCCAGCAGCGGGACATCGAGCTCCTACAATGAGCAGTTCTTC. Translating it yields CASSGTSSSYNEQFF.

This chain uses TRBV2 with TRBJ1-2, with TRBD1 matching over 7 bases. V trimming: 5 bases; J trimming: 4 bases; junction bases outside the gene matches: 7. The CDR3 runs 14 residues. Looked up from germline, CDR1 is SNHLY and CDR2 is FYNNEI. The CDR3 DNA reads TGTGCCAGCAGTCGACAGGGTGGGAGCTATGGCTACACCTTC. Protein product: CASSRQGGSYGYTF.

The rearrangement links TRBV9 to TRBJ1-1, with unresolved D. This CDR3 contains 15 residues. CDR1 and CDR2 (germline): SGDLS, YYNGEE. V was trimmed by 0 bases and J by 2 bases, leaving 11 bases between them. CDR3 nucleotides: TGTGCCAGCAGCGTAGGCCGGACTGGAAACACTGAAGCTTTCTTT. This translates into CASSVGRTGNTEAFF. The full variable domain, completed using reference TRBV9 and TRBJ1-1, is DSGVTQTPKHLITATGQRVTLRCSPRSGDLSVYWYQQSLDQGLQFLIQYYNGEERAKGNILERFSAQQFPDLHSELNLSSLELGDSALYFCASSVGRTGNTEAFFGQGTRLTVV.

The genes are TRBV9 and TRBJ2-1; D ambiguous. The V gene's germline CDR1 is SGDLS and CDR2 YYNGEE. V was pared by 0 bases and J by 4 bases, with 14 bases between. This CDR3 is built from 16 residues. The CDR3 is CASSVEAPGAYNEQFF. As DNA, the CDR3 is TGTGCCAGCAGCGTAGAGGCGCCGGGTGCGTACAATGAGCAGTTCTTC. The complete variable domain, with remaining parts taken from reference TRBV9 and TRBJ2-1, reads DSGVTQTPKHLITATGQRVTLRCSPRSGDLSVYWYQQSLDQGLQFLIQYYNGEERAKGNILERFSAQQFPDLHSELNLSSLELGDSALYFCASSVEAPGAYNEQFFGPGTRLTVL.

The V and J genes are TRBV5-1 and TRBJ1-5; 8 bases align to TRBD1. V was clipped by 4 bases and J by 5 bases; unmatched bases: 5. Germline lookup yields CDR1 SGHRS and CDR2 YFSETQ. There are 14 residues in the CDR3. The CDR3 DNA reads TGCGCCAGCAGCGACGGGACAGGCGATCAGCCCCAGCATTTT. This sequence encodes CASSDGTGDQPQHF.